This T cell receptor (beta chain) was identified in a study of blood T cell repertoires in COVID-19. Turning to the study itself: In each case, the material was cDNA or gDNA derived from T cells, B-cell-depleted T cells, or PBMCs.

J lost 3 bases, V lost 5 bases, and 11 bases had no gene match. From germline, CDR1 is SGHVS and CDR2 FQNEAQ. The CDR3 loop spans 17 amino acids. The protocol was immunoSEQ multiplex PCR, while the TCRdb copy is restricted to in-frame clones and leaves out a portion. The data hold roughly 68,000 clones, with roughly three quarters observed a single time. The sequence was obtained from a human donor in a cohort sampled during active COVID-19. The V gene is TRBV7-8, the J gene TRBJ2-7; TRBD2 matches at 12 bases. Sequenced input: peripheral blood. The CDR3 protein is CASSPFPTSGRFYEQYF. Here the CDR3 DNA reads TGTGCCAGCAGCCCTTTTCCAACTAGCGGGAGGTTCTACGAGCAGTACTTC.